This T cell receptor (beta chain) comes out of a study of neurological immune-mediated disorders. The CDR3 has 16 residues. Unmatched junction bases numbered 5, after V lost 5 bases and J lost 1 base. CDR1 SGHTA and CDR2 FQGTGA come from the germline V gene. TCRdb passed the 5' RACE reads through MiXCR, listing each CDR3 protein once. The sample includes about 59,000 distinct CDR3 sequences, roughly 13% of them seen just once. This clonotype was counted ten times or more. Sequencing used PBMCs. The clonotype comes from a woman aged 60-75 years with HTLV-1-associated myelopathy (HAM/TSP). J is TRBJ2-3 and V is TRBV7-3; TRBD2 agrees at 11 bases. The CDR3 here is CASSLNSGRGTDTQYF. The CDR3 DNA sequence: TGTGCCAGCAGCCTAAATAGCGGGAGGGGCACAGATACGCAGTATTTT.